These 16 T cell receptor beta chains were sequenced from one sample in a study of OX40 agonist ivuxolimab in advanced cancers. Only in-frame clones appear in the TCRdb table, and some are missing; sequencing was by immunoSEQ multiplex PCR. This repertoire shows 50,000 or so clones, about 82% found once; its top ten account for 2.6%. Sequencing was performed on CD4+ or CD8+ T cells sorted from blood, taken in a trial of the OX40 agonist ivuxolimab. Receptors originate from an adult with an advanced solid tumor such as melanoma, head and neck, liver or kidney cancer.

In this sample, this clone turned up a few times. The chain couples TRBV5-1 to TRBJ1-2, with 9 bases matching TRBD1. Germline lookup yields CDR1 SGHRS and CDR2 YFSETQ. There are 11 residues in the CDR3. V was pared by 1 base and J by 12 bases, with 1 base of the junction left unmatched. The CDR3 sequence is CASSLRTGDTF. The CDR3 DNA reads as TGCGCCAGCAGCTTGCGGACAGGGGACACCTTC.

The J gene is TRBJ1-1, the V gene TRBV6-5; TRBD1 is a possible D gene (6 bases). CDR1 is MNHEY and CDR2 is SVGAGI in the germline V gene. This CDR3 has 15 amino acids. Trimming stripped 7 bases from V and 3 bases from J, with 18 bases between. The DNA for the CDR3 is TGTGCCAGCACCCGCCTCAGGGGAGGGGACACTGAAGCTTTCTTT. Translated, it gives CASTRLRGGDTEAFF.

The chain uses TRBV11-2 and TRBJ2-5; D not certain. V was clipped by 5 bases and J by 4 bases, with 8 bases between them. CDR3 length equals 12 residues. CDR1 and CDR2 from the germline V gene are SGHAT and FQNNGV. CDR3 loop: CASSRPAETQYF. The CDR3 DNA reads TGTGCCAGCAGCCGACCGGCAGAGACCCAGTACTTC.

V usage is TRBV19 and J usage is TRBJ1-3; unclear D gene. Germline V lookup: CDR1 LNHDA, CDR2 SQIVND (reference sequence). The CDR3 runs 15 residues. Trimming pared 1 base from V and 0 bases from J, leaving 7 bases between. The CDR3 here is CASSIASRSGNTIYF. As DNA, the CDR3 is TGTGCCAGTAGTATAGCCAGCCGCTCTGGAAACACCATATATTTT. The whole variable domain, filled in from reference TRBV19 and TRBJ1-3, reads DGGITQSPKYLFRKEGQNVTLSCEQNLNHDAMYWYRQDPGQGLRLIYYSQIVNDFQKGDIAEGYSVSREKKESFPLTVTSAQKNPTAFYLCASSIASRSGNTIYFGEGSWLTVV.

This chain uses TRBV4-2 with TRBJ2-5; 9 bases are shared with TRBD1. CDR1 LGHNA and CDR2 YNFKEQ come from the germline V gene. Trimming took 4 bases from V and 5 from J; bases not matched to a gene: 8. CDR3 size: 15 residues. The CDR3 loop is CASSPTGQGGETQYF. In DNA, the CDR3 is TGTGCCAGCAGCCCTACGGGACAGGGAGGCGAGACCCAGTACTTC.

This chain's CDR3 is CASSLEPVGNTIYF. The CDR3 DNA reads TGTGCCAGCAGCTTAGAACCCGTTGGAAACACCATATATTTT. This chain connects TRBV7-9 to TRBJ1-3; D not resolved. Trimming stripped 1 base from V and 3 bases from J, with 7 bases between. Germline CDR1 SEHNR, CDR2 FQNEAQ (reference sequence). The CDR3 runs to 14 residues.

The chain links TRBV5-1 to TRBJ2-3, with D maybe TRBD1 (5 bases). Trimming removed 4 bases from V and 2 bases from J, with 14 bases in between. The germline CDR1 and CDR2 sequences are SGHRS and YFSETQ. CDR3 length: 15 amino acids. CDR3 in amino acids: CASSPTGRDTDTQYF. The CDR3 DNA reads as TGCGCCAGCAGCCCCACCGGCAGGGACACAGATACGCAGTATTTT.

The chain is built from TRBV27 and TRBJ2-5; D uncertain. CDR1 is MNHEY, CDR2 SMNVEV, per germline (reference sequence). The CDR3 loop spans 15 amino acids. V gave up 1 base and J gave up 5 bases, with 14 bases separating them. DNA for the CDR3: TGTGCCAGCAGTTTATACCCGGGTTCATGGGAGACCCAGTACTTC. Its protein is CASSLYPGSWETQYF.

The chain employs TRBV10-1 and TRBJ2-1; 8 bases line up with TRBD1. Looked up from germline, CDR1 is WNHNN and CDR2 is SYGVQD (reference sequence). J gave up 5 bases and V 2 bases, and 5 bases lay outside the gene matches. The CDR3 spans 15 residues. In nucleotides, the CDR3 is TGCGCCAGCAGTGAGAGGACAGGGTCCCACAATGAGCAGTTCTTC. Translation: CASSERTGSHNEQFF.

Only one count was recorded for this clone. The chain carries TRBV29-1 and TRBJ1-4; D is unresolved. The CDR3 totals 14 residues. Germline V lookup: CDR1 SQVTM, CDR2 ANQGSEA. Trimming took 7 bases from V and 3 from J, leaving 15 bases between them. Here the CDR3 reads CSATEGEPNEKLFF. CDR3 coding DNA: TGCAGCGCCACGGAGGGAGAACCTAATGAAAAACTGTTTTTT.

CDR3 sequence (DNA): TGCGCCAGCAGCTTGTGGGGGACCCAAAAAACAAGTCTTGAAGCTTTCTTT. As protein: CASSLWGTQKTSLEAFF. The V gene is TRBV5-1, the J gene TRBJ1-1; possibly TRBD1 for D (5 bases). V was clipped by 1 base and J by 7 bases, with 23 bases between them. The germline CDR1 and CDR2 sequences are SGHRS and YFSETQ. The CDR3 runs to 17 residues.

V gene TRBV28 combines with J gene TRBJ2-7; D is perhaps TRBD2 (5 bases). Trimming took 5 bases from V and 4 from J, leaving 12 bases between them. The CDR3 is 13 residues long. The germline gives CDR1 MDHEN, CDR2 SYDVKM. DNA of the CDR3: TGTGCCAGCAGTAAAATCCGGGATTACGAGCAGTACTTC. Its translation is CASSKIRDYEQYF.

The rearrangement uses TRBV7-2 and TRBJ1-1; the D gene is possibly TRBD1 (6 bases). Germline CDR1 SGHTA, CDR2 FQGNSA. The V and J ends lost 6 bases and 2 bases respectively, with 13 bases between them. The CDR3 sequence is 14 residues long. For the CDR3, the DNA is TGTGCCAGCAGGGGGGCAGCCTACAACACTGAAGCTTTCTTT. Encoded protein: CASRGAAYNTEAFF.

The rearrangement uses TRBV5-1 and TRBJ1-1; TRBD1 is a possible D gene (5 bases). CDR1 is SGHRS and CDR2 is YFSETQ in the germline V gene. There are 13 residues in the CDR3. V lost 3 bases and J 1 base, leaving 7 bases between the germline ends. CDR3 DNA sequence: TGCGCCAGCAGCTCCGGACAGAACACTGAAGCTTTCTTT. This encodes CASSSGQNTEAFF.

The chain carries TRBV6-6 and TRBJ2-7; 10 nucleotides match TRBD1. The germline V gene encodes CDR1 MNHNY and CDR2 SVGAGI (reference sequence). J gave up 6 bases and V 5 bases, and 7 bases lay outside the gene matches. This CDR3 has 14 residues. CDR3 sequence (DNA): TGTGCCAGCAGTCAACACGGGACAGGGGTCGAGCAGTACTTC. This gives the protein CASSQHGTGVEQYF.

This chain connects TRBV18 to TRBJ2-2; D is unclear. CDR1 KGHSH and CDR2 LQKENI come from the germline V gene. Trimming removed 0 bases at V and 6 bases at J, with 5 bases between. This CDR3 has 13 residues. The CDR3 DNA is TGTGCCAGCTCACCACCAACAGCCGGGGAGCTGTTTTTT. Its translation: CASSPPTAGELFF. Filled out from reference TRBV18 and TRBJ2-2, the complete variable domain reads NAGVMQNPRHLVRRRGQEARLRCSPMKGHSHVYWYRQLPEEGLKFMVYLQKENIIDESGMPKERFSAEFPKEGPSILRIQQVVRGDSAAYFCASSPPTAGELFFGEGSRLTVL.